These 8 T cell receptor beta chains share one sample of origin, sequenced in a study of T cell changes during pregnancy in multiple sclerosis. Some clones are missing from TCRdb's copy, which holds only in-frame ones; the method was immunoSEQ multiplex PCR. The sample yields 50,000 to 65,000 clones, roughly 90% seen once. The source material was CD8+ T cells from peripheral blood mononuclear cells, sampled before pregnancy. The receptor set was obtained from a female donor with multiple sclerosis, enrolled in a pregnancy study.

Relative to its sample, this clone is medium-sized. Other DNA sequences in this sample translate to the same CDR3. The chain links TRBV6-6 to TRBJ2-7; D uncertain. CDR3 length equals 12 residues. Germline V gene sequence: CDR1 MNHNY, CDR2 SVGAGI (reference sequence). Trimming shortened V by 6 bases and J by 0 bases, and 6 bases separated the two germline ends. The CDR3, as DNA: TGTGCCAGCAGGGAGAGCTCCTACGAGCAGTACTTC. Translating it yields CASRESSYEQYF.

This chain joins TRBV19 and TRBJ1-6, with 9 bases matching TRBD1. The CDR3 loop spans 14 amino acids. Germline trimming cut 7 bases from V and 11 bases from J; bases unmatched to any gene: 9. CDR1 is LNHDA, CDR2 SQIVND, per germline (reference sequence). DNA of the CDR3: TGTGCCAGTAAACCGGGACAGGGTATTCCACCCCTCCACTTT. It encodes CASKPGQGIPPLHF.

CDR3: CAISEPGGTYGYTF. CDR3 DNA: TGTGCCATCAGTGAGCCCGGGGGGACCTATGGCTACACCTTC. The rearrangement uses TRBV10-3 and TRBJ1-2; maybe TRBD1 (5 bases). V gave up 2 bases and J gave up 4 bases, with 11 bases separating them. Germline values: CDR1 ENHRY, CDR2 SYGVKD. This CDR3 is built from 14 residues.

This sequence joins TRBV9 and TRBJ2-1; D uncertain. This CDR3 is 13 amino acids long. Germline CDR1 SGDLS, CDR2 YYNGEE. Trimming took off 3 bases at V and 8 bases at J, with 12 bases between the two ends. In DNA form, the CDR3 reads TGTGCCAGCAGCGCCGGTGCCGCGGATGAGCAGTTCTTC. This gives the protein CASSAGAADEQFF.

The chain is built from TRBV12-5 and TRBJ1-6; D gene unclear. The CDR3 totals 16 residues. Germline V gives CDR1 LGHNT, CDR2 FRNRAP. Trimming took off 9 bases at V and 4 bases at J, with 19 bases between the two ends. The CDR3 DNA reads TGTGCTAGCCCTCTCCGGGGTCACTCGTATAATTCACCCCTCCACTTT. Its translation is CASPLRGHSYNSPLHF.

The rearrangement uses TRBV30 and TRBJ1-6, with a weak D call TRBD1 (5 bases). CDR3 length: 13 amino acids. The germline CDR1 and CDR2 sequences are GTSNPN and SVGIG (reference sequence). Deletions cut 5 bases from V and 7 bases from J, with 12 bases between. CDR3 sequence (DNA): TGTGCCTGGGGGGGGAGGGGAAATTCACCCCTCCACTTT. Translation gives CAWGGRGNSPLHF.

The chain combines TRBV6-5 with TRBJ2-7, with TRBD2 as a possible D gene (6 bases). The germline V gene has CDR1 MNHEY and CDR2 SVGAGI. V was cut by 0 bases and J by 5 bases, with 11 bases left in between. The CDR3 is made up of 14 amino acids. The CDR3 sequence: CASSYSTGVDEQYF. Written as DNA, the CDR3 is TGTGCCAGCAGTTACTCGACGGGGGTCGACGAGCAGTACTTC.

This clone has just a few counts. This rearrangement joins TRBV6-4 to TRBJ2-2; 10 bases match TRBD2. The V gene end was trimmed by 5 bases and the J gene end by 3 bases; junction bases not matched to a gene: 3. The CDR3 runs 15 residues. Germline V gene sequence: CDR1 MRHNA, CDR2 SNTAGT. DNA of the CDR3: TGTGCCAGCAGTTACAGCGGGGGGGACACCGGGGAGCTGTTTTTT. Translated, it gives CASSYSGGDTGELFF.